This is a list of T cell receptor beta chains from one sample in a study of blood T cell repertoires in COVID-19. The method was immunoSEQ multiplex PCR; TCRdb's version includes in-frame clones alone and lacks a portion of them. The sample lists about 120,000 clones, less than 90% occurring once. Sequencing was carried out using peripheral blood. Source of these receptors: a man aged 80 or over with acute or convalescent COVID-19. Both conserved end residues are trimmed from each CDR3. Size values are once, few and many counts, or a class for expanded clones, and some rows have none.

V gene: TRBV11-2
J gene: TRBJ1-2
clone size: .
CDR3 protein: ASSYRQGWNYGYT

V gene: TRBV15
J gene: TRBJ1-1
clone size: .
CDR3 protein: ATSRDRGTGRPEAF

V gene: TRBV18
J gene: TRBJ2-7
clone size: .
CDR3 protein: ASSPYSQSNEQY

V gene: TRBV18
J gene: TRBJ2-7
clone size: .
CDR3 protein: ASSLTLATGGLYEQY

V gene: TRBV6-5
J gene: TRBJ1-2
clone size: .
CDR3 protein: ASSRAVQGHGYT

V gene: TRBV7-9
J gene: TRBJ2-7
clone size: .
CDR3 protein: ASSARDSSYEQY

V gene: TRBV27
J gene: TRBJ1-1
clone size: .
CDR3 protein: ASSRPGGLETF

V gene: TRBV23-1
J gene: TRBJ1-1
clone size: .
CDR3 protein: ASSQSGGRVTEAF

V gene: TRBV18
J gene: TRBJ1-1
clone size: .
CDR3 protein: ASSPGTGVMNTEAF

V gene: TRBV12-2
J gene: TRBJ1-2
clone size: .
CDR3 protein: ASRLARAELDYGYT

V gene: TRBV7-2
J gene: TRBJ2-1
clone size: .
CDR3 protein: ASGRGGSYNEQF

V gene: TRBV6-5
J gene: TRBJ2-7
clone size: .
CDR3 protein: ASSLADEQY

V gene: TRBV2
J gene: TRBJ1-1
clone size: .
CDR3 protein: ASERNSPSF

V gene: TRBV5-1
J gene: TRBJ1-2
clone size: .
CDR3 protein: ASSQGQGYGYT

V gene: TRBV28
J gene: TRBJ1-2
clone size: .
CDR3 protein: ASRGQINYGYT

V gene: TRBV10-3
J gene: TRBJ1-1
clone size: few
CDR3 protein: AIGGMTGEATEAF

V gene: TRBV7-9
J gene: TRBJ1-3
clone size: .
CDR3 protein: ASSSLGTSGNTIY

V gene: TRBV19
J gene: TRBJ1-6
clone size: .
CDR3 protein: ATKRATGGQFNSPLH

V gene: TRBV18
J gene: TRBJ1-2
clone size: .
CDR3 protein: ASSPGTGGDYGYT

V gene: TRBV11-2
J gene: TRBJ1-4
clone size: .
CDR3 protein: ASSLDAQGNEKLF

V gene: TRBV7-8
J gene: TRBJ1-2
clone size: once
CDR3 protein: ASSLGGTGNYGYT

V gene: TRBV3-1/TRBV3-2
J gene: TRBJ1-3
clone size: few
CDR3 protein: ASSHRGGGNTIY

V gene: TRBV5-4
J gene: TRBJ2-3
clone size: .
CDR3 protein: ASTPTPGIRTDTQY

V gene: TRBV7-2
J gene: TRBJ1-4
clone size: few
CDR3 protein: ASSFGLGHNEKLF

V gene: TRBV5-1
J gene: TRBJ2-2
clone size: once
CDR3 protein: ASSLEPGLAGAANTGELF

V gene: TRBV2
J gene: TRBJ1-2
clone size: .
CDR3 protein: ASSDVGTANYGYT

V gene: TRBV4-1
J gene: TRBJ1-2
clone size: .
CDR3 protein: ASSPEAGGYGYT

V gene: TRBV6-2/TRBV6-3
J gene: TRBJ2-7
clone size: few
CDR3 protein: ASTPGLAVYEQY

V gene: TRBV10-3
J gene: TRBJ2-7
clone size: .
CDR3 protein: AISESSPTYEQY

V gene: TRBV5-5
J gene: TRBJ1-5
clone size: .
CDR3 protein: ASSSERGQPQH

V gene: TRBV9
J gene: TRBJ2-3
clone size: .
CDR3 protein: ASSPGPGADTQY

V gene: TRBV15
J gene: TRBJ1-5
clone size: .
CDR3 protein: ATSRGQINQPQH

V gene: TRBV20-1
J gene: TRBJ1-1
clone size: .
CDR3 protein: SASNPSGGTEAF

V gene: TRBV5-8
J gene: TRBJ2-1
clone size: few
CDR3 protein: AIPSGNFGSVVPEDEQF

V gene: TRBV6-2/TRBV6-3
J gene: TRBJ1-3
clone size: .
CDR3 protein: ASSMDRVRGNTIY

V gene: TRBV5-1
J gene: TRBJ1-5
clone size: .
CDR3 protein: ASSWGPGQGGQPQH

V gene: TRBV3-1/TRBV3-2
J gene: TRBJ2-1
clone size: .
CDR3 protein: ASSQAGRTRNHEQF

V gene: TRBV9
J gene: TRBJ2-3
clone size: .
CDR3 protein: ASSVGDSDTQY

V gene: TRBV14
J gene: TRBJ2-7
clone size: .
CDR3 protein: ASSQPGTGHYEQY

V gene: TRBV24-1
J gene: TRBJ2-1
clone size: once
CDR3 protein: ATGRTGGSYNEQF

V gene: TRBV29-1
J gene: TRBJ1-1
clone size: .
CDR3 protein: SVEVRQNTEAF

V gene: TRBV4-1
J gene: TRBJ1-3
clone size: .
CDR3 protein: ASSPGPGSGNTIY

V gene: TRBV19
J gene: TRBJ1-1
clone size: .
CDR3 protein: ASSINRGAAEAF

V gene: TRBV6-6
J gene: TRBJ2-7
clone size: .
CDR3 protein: ASSYQAGGSYEQY

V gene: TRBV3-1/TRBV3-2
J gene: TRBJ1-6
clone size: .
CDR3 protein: ASSQGPYDGTSSYNSPLH

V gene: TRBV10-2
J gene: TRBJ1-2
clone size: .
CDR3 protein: ASSPHQYGYT

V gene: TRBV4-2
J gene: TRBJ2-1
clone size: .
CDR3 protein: ASSPLAGGPRDNEQF

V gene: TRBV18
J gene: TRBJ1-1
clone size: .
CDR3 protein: ASSLGTGTNTEAF

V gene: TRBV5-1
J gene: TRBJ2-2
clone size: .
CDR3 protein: ASSLAAGATNTGELF

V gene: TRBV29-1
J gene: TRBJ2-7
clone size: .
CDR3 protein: SVEETGGAAYEQY

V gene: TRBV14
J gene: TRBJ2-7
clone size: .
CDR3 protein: ASSQDFSAGVYEQY

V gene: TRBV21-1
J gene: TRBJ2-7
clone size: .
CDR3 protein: ASSKGTGEAYEQY

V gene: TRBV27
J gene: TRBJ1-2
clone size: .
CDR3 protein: ASRRDTSYGYT

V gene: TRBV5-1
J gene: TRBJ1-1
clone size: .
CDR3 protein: ASSLILGETNTEAF

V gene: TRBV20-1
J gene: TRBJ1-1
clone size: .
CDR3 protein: SAREAREAF

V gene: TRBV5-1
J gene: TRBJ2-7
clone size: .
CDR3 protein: ASSWTGTAKDRSYEQY